Sequencing of this TCR beta chain was carried out in a study of identifying expanded T cells in peripheral blood. From germline, CDR1 is SGHNT and CDR2 YENEEA. Trimming removed 7 bases from V and 3 bases from J, with 10 bases in between. The CDR3 length is 13 residues. The method was immunoSEQ multiplex PCR; TCRdb's version includes in-frame clones alone and lacks a portion of them. The table records 100,000 to 150,000 clones, approximately 86% of them present only once. Sequenced material: blood. The chain has TRBV11-3 and TRBJ2-1, with unresolved D. The source is a person aged 18 to 75 in good health. In nucleotides, the CDR3 is TGTGCCAGCAAGAGCGAGTACTACAATGAGCAGTTCTTC. Translated: CASKSEYYNEQFF. Full variable domain (rest looked up from reference TRBV11-3 and TRBJ2-1): EAGVVQSPRYKIIEKKQPVAFWCNPISGHNTLYWYLQNLGQGPELLIRYENEEAVDDSQLPKDRFSAERLKGVDSTLKIQPAELGDSAVYLCASKSEYYNEQFFGPGTRLTVL.